This T cell receptor (beta chain) was captured in a study of PD-L1 blockade in urothelial cancer. On the study more broadly: Every 3 weeks, patients received intravenous atezolizumab 1,200 mg, beginning 2014. Blood was subjected to analysis at 3 weeks (second dose) and 6 weeks following treatment start. Median blood clonality was roughly 0.088, with tens of thousands of unique TCRs. Findings and caveats of the study: Below-median pretreatment blood TCR clonality predicted better survival.

The germline gives CDR1 SGHRS, CDR2 YFSETQ. The CDR3 sequence is 18 residues long. The junction had 15 bases not matched to a gene; V was cut back by 7 bases and J by 5 bases. This table comes from immunoSEQ multiplex PCR, and its TCRdb copy is limited to in-frame clones, with some not included. The sample includes about 52,000 clones, 70% to 80% of them seen just once. Comments on this clone: Its antigen is as yet unknown.

This TCR was sampled from a man between 65 and 85 years old with urothelial cancer. The chain links TRBV5-1 to TRBJ2-3; 14 bases line up with TRBD2. The specimen was PBMCs, collected around atezolizumab (anti-PD-L1) treatment. CDR3 sequence: CASQTGTSGGGLVDTQYF. In DNA form, the CDR3 reads TGCGCCAGCCAAACCGGGACTAGCGGGGGTGGCTTGGTAGATACGCAGTATTTT.